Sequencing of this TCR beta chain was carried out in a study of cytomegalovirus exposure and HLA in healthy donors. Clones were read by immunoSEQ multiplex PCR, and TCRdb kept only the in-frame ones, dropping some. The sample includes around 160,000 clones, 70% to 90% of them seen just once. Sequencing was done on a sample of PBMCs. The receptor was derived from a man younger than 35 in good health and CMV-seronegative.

Written as DNA, the CDR3 is TGTGCCAGCAGCCCCGGGGGATACAATGAGCAGTTCTTC. Its protein product is CASSPGGYNEQFF. This chain uses TRBV11-2 with TRBJ2-1; tentative D call: TRBD2 (6 bases). The CDR3 runs 13 residues. V lost 5 bases and J 4 bases, leaving 9 bases between the germline ends. Per the germline V gene, CDR1 is SGHAT and CDR2 is FQNNGV.